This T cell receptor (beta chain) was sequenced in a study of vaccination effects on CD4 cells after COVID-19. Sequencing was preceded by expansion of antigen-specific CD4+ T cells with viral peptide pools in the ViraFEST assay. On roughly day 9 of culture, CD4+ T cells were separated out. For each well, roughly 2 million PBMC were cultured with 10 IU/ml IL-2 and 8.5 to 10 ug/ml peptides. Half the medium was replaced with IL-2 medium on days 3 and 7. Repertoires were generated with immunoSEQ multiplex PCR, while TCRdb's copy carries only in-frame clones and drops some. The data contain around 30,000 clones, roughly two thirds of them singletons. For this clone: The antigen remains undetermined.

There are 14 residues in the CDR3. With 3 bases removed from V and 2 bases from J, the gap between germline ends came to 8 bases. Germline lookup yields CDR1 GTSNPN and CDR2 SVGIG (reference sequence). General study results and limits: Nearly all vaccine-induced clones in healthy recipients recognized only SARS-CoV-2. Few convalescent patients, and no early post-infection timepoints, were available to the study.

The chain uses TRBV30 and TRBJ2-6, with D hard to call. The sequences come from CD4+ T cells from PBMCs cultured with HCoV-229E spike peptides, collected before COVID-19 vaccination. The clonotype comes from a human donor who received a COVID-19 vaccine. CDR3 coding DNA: TGTGCCTGGAGGCAGGCAGCTGGGGCCAACGTCCTGACTTTC. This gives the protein CAWRQAAGANVLTF. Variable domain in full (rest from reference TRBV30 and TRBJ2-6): SQTIHQWPATLVQPVGSPLSLECTVEGTSNPNLYWYRQAAGRGLQLLFYSVGIGQISSEVPQNLSASRPQDRQFILSSKKLLLSDSGFYLCAWRQAAGANVLTFGAGSRLTVL.